A single sample gave rise to the 8 T cell receptor beta chains below, sequenced in a study of blood T cell repertoires in COVID-19. Data came from immunoSEQ multiplex PCR; TCRdb stores just in-frame clones and leaves some out. The table records more than 300,000 clones, about 88% of them present only once. Sequenced material: peripheral blood. All receptors come from a woman in her 70s with COVID-19, enrolled during active disease.

This chain links TRBV2 with TRBJ1-4; D is possibly TRBD1 (5 bases). CDR1 SNHLY and CDR2 FYNNEI come from the germline V gene. Trimming took 6 bases from V and 3 from J, leaving 8 bases between them. The CDR3 consists of 13 residues. This CDR3 is CASRKGPNEKLFF. The CDR3, as DNA: TGTGCCAGCAGAAAGGGGCCTAATGAAAAACTGTTTTTT. Full variable domain (missing parts from reference TRBV2 and TRBJ1-4): EPEVTQTPSHQVTQMGQEVILRCVPISNHLYFYWYRQILGQKVEFLVSFYNNEISEKSEIFDDQFSVERPDGSNFTLKIRSTKLEDSAMYFCASRKGPNEKLFFGSGTQLSVL.

This clone was detected only a few times. This rearrangement joins TRBV5-1 to TRBJ2-3; 11 positions match TRBD2. This CDR3 contains 16 residues. V lost 0 bases, J lost 1 base, and 1 base stayed unmatched. The germline gives CDR1 SGHRS, CDR2 YFSETQ. The CDR3 reads CASSLELAGGTDTQYF. The CDR3 coding sequence is TGCGCCAGCAGCTTGGAACTAGCGGGGGGCACAGATACGCAGTATTTT.

The chain employs TRBV2 and TRBJ1-2; 9 bases agree with TRBD1. The CDR3 runs 15 residues. In germline, CDR1 is SNHLY, CDR2 FYNNEI. With V trimmed by 5 bases and J by 5 bases, 9 bases remained unmatched. Here the CDR3 DNA reads TGTGCCAGCAGTCCACCGGGACAGGGAGGGTATGGCTACACCTTC. Protein: CASSPPGQGGYGYTF.

In this sample, this clone turned up once. The V and J genes are TRBV1 and TRBJ2-2; TRBD2 is taken as the D call from the table, unchecked against the DNA. TRBV1 is flagged as a pseudogene. The CDR3 contains 16 residues. The CDR3 loop is CTSSQARGKNTGELFF. For the CDR3, the DNA is TGCACCAGCAGCCAAGCGCGGGGGAAGAACACCGGGGAGCTGTTTTTT.

The genes are TRBV5-1 and TRBJ1-2, with 9 nucleotides matching TRBD1. After removal of 1 base from V and 8 bases from J, the junction contained 6 bases not matched to a gene. This CDR3 region has 14 residues. The V gene's germline CDR1 is SGHRS and CDR2 YFSETQ. CDR3 DNA sequence: TGCGCCAGCAGCTTGTGGACAGGGGTGGAGGGCTACACCTTC. Translating it yields CASSLWTGVEGYTF.

This clone was recorded a few times. The chain joins TRBV5-1 to TRBJ1-5, with D possibly being TRBD1 (5 bases). The CDR3 has 15 residues. The germline gives CDR1 SGHRS, CDR2 YFSETQ. V was shortened by 4 bases and J by 5 bases, with 16 bases between the two germline ends. Here the CDR3 DNA reads TGCGCCAGCAGCCCCGGAGGAGGGGAGGATCAGCCCCAGCATTTT. This codes for CASSPGGGEDQPQHF.

The chain employs TRBV24-1 and TRBJ2-3; perhaps TRBD1 as D (6 bases). The CDR3 length is 17 residues. CDR1 and CDR2 (germline): KGHDR, SFDVKD. V was clipped by 0 bases and J by 6 bases, with 18 bases between them. CDR3 nucleotide sequence: TGTGCCACCAGTGATTTGCGTGCTCAGGGGCCGGGGGATACGCAGTATTTT. It codes for CATSDLRAQGPGDTQYF.

This clone was detected only a few times. The V and J genes are TRBV28 and TRBJ1-2; 9 bases are a match to TRBD1. Germline V gene lookup returns CDR1 MDHEN and CDR2 SYDVKM. The CDR3 loop spans 14 amino acids. The J segment lost 4 bases and the V segment lost 7 bases, leaving 7 bases of the junction unmatched. The CDR3 here is CASKPGQGGYGYTF. The CDR3 nucleotides are TGTGCCAGCAAGCCGGGACAGGGCGGCTATGGCTACACCTTC.